These T cell receptor beta chains were read from a single sample in a study of spatial heterogeneity in lung cancer. TCRdb ran MiXCR on the 5' RACE reads and lists one entry per CDR3 protein. The repertoire holds about 110,000 distinct CDR3 sequences, roughly 10% seen once, with 24% in the top ten. The source was PBMCs, collected at follow-up. The receptor set was obtained from a female donor with early-stage non-small cell lung cancer. Each CDR3 is given with its conserved first and last residue. Each record gives: V gene, CDR3 protein.

V gene: TRBV3-1; CDR3 protein: CASSQRGGPKNIQYF
V gene: TRBV27; CDR3 protein: CASSWTGAKETQYF
V gene: TRBV11-2; CDR3 protein: CASSAGLAGRSSTQYF
V gene: TRBV14; CDR3 protein: CASSQHGQGTDTQYF
V gene: TRBV29-1; CDR3 protein: CSARGQPTDTQYF
V gene: TRBV7-9; CDR3 protein: CASSRGTSLRNTEAFF
V gene: TRBV28; CDR3 protein: CASSLVTVPDTQYF
V gene: TRBV27; CDR3 protein: CASSPGQAPGETQYF
V gene: TRBV24-1; CDR3 protein: CATSDSPGANTGELFF
V gene: TRBV3-1; CDR3 protein: CASSQKTYGYTF
V gene: TRBV29-1; CDR3 protein: CSVVRGSGNTIYF
V gene: TRBV7-2; CDR3 protein: CASSPQRLQETQYF
V gene: TRBV19; CDR3 protein: CASTSGSRSNEQFF
V gene: TRBV19; CDR3 protein: CASSTDRIRGTEAFF
V gene: TRBV25-1; CDR3 protein: CASSRQGYEQYF
V gene: TRBV20-1; CDR3 protein: CSAVIKTRSTDTQYF
V gene: TRBV28; CDR3 protein: CASSRAGTGVEKLFF
V gene: TRBV5-6; CDR3 protein: CASRDRAAGNTIYF
V gene: TRBV20-1; CDR3 protein: CSAVYSGNPTDTQYF
V gene: TRBV6-2/TRBV6-3; CDR3 protein: CASRELAGGRETQYF
V gene: TRBV5-1; CDR3 protein: CASLPNGELTDTQYF
V gene: TRBV11-2; CDR3 protein: CASSKPWKEEKLFF
V gene: TRBV20-1; CDR3 protein: CSAGLAGVEQFF
V gene: TRBV12-3/TRBV12-4; CDR3 protein: CASRPGLAGGGPTDTQYF